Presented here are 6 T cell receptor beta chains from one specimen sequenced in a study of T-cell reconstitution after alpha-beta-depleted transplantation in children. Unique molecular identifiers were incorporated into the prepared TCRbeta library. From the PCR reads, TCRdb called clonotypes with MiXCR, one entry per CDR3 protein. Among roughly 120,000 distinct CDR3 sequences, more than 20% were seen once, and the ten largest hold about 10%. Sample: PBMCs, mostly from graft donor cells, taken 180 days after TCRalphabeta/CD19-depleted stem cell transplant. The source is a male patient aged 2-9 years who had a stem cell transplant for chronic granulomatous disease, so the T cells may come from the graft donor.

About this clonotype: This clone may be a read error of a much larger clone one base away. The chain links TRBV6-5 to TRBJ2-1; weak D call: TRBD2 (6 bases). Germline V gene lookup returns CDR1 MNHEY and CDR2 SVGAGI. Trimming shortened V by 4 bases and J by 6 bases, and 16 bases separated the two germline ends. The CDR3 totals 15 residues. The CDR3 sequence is CASSSTRGIPNEQFF. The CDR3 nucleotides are TGTGCCAGCAGTTCCACTCGCGGGATCCCCAATGAGCAGTTCTTC.

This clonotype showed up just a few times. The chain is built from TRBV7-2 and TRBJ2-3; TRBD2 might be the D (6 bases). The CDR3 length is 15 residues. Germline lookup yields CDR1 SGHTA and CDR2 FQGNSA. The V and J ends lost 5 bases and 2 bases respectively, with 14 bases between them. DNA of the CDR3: TGTGCCAGCAGCCCGAGACTAGGGGCCACAGATACGCAGTATTTT. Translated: CASSPRLGATDTQYF.

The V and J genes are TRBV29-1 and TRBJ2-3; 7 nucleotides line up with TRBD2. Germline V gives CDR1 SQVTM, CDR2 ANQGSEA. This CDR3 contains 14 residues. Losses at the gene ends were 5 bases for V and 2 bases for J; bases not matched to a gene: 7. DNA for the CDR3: TGCAGCGTTATAGGGCGGGGGTCCACAGATACGCAGTATTTT. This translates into CSVIGRGSTDTQYF.

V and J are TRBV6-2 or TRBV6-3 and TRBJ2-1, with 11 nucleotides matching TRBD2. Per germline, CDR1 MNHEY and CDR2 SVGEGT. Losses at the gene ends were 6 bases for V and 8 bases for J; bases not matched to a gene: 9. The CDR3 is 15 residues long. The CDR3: CASSYTSGSRDEQFF. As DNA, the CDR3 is TGTGCCAGCAGCTATACTAGCGGGAGTAGGGATGAGCAGTTCTTC.

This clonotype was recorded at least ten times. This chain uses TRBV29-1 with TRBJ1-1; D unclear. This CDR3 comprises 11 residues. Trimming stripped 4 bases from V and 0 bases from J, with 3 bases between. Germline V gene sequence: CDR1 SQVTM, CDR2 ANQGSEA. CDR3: CSVGMNTEAFF. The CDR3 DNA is TGCAGCGTTGGAATGAACACTGAAGCTTTCTTT.

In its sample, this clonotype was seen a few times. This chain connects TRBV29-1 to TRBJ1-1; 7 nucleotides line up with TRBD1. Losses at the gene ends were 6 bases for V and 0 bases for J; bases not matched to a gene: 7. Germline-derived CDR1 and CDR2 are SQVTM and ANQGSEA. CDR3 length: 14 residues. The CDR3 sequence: CSVINRGLNTEAFF. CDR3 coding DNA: TGCAGCGTAATTAACAGGGGATTGAACACTGAAGCTTTCTTT.